This T cell receptor beta chain originates from a study of cytomegalovirus exposure and HLA in healthy donors. On the study more broadly: From HLA-typed donors, an early data release held tens of millions of unique TCRs.

Regarding the study as a whole: Among TCR beta chains, those listed as cytomegalovirus-associated numbered some 160. In a later analysis, across HLA loci, associated TCR counts were highest for DRB1, lowest for HLA-C.

The CDR3 has 12 amino acids. From germline, CDR1 is SQVTM and CDR2 ANQGSEA. V lost 7 bases, J lost 3 bases, and 12 bases lay in between. Donors showed nominal health when sampled, although they likely had unrecorded immune exposures. Remarks on this clone: The antigen is unknown.

Primers included in the PCR were 60 Vbeta and 13 Jbeta primers. The assay was immunoSEQ multiplex PCR, and TCRdb's table has in-frame clones only and misses some. The repertoire consists of 99,000 or so clones, with 78% occurring once and the leading ten covering around 1.2%. This receptor was taken from a man between 25 and 39 years old in good health and CMV-seronegative. Sequenced sample: PBMCs. The rearrangement joins TRBV29-1 to TRBJ1-2; tentatively, D is TRBD1 (6 bases). CDR3 protein: CSAARTDYGYTF. CDR3 bases: TGCAGCGCCGCCCGGACAGACTATGGCTACACCTTC.